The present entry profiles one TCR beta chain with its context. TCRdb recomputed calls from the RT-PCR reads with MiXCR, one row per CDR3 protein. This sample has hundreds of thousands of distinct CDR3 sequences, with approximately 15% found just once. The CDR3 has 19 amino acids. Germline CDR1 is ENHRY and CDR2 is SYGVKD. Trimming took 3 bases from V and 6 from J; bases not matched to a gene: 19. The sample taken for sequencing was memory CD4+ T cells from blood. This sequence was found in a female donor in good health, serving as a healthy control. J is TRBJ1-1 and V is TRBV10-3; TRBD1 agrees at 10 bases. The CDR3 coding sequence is TGTGCCATCAGTGACCCGACGGGGGGACAGGGGTTTTCGTGGGCTGAAGCTTTCTTT. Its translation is CAISDPTGGQGFSWAEAFF.